This T cell receptor (beta chain) was recorded in a study of human CD4 T cells and Enterobacteriaceae. Detection sensitivity for ex vivo total memory CD4+ was one cell in 200,000. The assay was immunoSEQ multiplex PCR, and TCRdb's table has in-frame clones only and misses some. The sample includes under 35,000 clones, about 80% of them seen just once. The V gene's germline CDR1 is SGHTA and CDR2 FQGNSA. This CDR3 spans 15 amino acids. V lost 0 bases and J lost 5; bases outside the gene matches: 0. The memory gate held CD4+ cells that were not CD45RA+CCR7+CD95- naive cells, over 95% pure. CD4 and CD14 magnetic microbeads positively selected total CD4+ T cells and monocytes. Sorting first excluded CD8+, CD14+, CD16+, CD56+, CD19+ and CD25-bright cells.

The sequenced sample consisted of memory CD4+ T cells from blood. The source is a human donor in good health. The chain employs TRBV7-2 and TRBJ1-4; 10 bases are a match to TRBD1. The CDR3 here is CASSLAGQGNEKLFF. As DNA, the CDR3 is TGTGCCAGCAGCTTAGCGGGACAGGGGAATGAAAAACTGTTTTTT.